A single sample is the source of the 8 T cell receptor beta chains below, sequenced in a study of blood T cell repertoires in COVID-19. Produced via immunoSEQ multiplex PCR; TCRdb's table is partial and in-frame only. In the table there are 95,000 to 130,000 clones, about 80% of which are singletons. Material: peripheral blood. The receptors come from a man between 65 and 85 years old with active or convalescent COVID-19.

The genes are TRBV4-1 and TRBJ2-7; 7 nucleotides match TRBD2. This CDR3 spans 15 amino acids. Germline V gene data show CDR1 as MGHRA and CDR2 as YSYEKL. With V trimmed by 3 bases and J by 2 bases, 7 bases remained unmatched. The CDR3 DNA reads as TGCGCCAGCAGCCACAGAACTAGCGAGACCTACGAGCAGTACTTC. The encoded protein is CASSHRTSETYEQYF.

This sequence joins TRBV7-8 and TRBJ2-4; a weak D match, TRBD1 (5 bases). Trimming shortened V by 1 base and J by 2 bases, and 15 bases separated the two germline ends. The germline V gene has CDR1 SGHVS and CDR2 FQNEAQ. The CDR3 is 17 amino acids. The CDR3: CASSLEVQGSSKNIQYF. For the CDR3, the DNA is TGTGCCAGCAGCTTAGAGGTTCAGGGTTCATCCAAAAACATTCAGTACTTC.

This clone occurred once. The chain combines TRBV29-1 with TRBJ2-2; D call uncertain. This CDR3 has 13 residues. V lost 6 bases, J lost 4 bases, and 12 bases lay in between. From germline, CDR1 is SQVTM and CDR2 ANQGSEA. CDR3 DNA sequence: TGCAGCGTCTCGGCCAGGCCCACCGGGGAGCTGTTTTTT. Amino acid sequence: CSVSARPTGELFF.

The chain couples TRBV24-1 to TRBJ2-5; a possible D gene is TRBD1 (5 bases). This CDR3 spans 15 amino acids. The V and J ends lost 0 bases and 1 base respectively, with 8 bases between them. Germline CDR1 and CDR2: KGHDR and SFDVKD. The CDR3 DNA follows: TGTGCCACCAGTGATTTGAGGCAGGGCCAAGAGACCCAGTACTTC. Its protein is CATSDLRQGQETQYF.

The genes are TRBV9 and TRBJ1-2; possibly TRBD1 for D (6 bases). The CDR3 runs to 14 residues. Germline V gene lookup returns CDR1 SGDLS and CDR2 YYNGEE. V was clipped by 4 bases and J by 2 bases, with 12 bases between them. The CDR3 sequence is CASSRQGTNYGYTF. The CDR3 nucleotides are TGTGCCAGCAGCCGCCAGGGGACCAACTATGGCTACACCTTC. The whole variable domain, remainder taken from reference TRBV9 and TRBJ1-2, is DSGVTQTPKHLITATGQRVTLRCSPRSGDLSVYWYQQSLDQGLQFLIQYYNGEERAKGNILERFSAQQFPDLHSELNLSSLELGDSALYFCASSRQGTNYGYTFGSGTRLTVV.

This chain links TRBV11-3 with TRBJ2-3; TRBD2 matches 7 bases. This CDR3 is built from 16 residues. In germline, CDR1 is SGHNT, CDR2 YENEEA. The J segment lost 9 bases and the V segment lost 4 bases, leaving 16 bases of the junction unmatched. CDR3 nucleotide sequence: TGTGCCAGCAGCTCAAAGAGGACTAGTTTGGGTGACACGCAGTATTTT. The encoded protein is CASSSKRTSLGDTQYF.

The chain is built from TRBV2 and TRBJ2-1; perhaps TRBD1 as D (6 bases). The germline CDR1 and CDR2 sequences are SNHLY and FYNNEI. V lost 10 bases to trimming and J lost 6 bases, with 31 bases between them. This CDR3 is 18 amino acids long. CDR3 in DNA: TGTGCCACCATGAAGGGAGCGGAACAAAACTCCAGGGGCAATGAGCAGTTCTTC. This translates into CATMKGAEQNSRGNEQFF.

This clone came up once. As DNA, the CDR3 is TGTGCCAGCAGTGACGAGACAGGGGGCTTCACTGAAGCTTTCTTT. It yields the protein CASSDETGGFTEAFF. The chain employs TRBV9 and TRBJ1-1, with TRBD1 matching over 10 bases. Germline V gene data show CDR1 as SGDLS and CDR2 as YYNGEE. The CDR3 runs to 15 residues. The V gene end was trimmed by 5 bases and the J gene end by 4 bases; junction bases not matched to a gene: 8.